This note documents a single T cell receptor beta chain sequence. Its target is unknown. This CDR3 spans 14 amino acids. Germline CDR1 and CDR2: SGDLS and YYNGEE. V dropped 0 bases and J dropped 3 bases, with 7 bases sitting between them. This sample was taken from a study of T cell responses to AZD1222 COVID-19 vaccine. Study-wide results and caveats: Nearly half of unique spike-specific TCRs reportedly avoided B.1.351 and B.1.1.7 mutated regions. Spike-specific TCR breadth rose after two AZD1222 doses, and depth rose as well. Seropositive at baseline were only 5 or 6 AZD1222 recipients.

TCRdb's table, derived via immunoSEQ multiplex PCR, lists solely in-frame clones and lacks some. In the table there are 120,000 or so clones, 92% of which are singletons. The V gene is TRBV9, the J gene TRBJ1-3; D call uncertain. This TCR came from an adult in good health. The sample here was peripheral blood, taken on day 0 of AZD1222 vaccination. DNA of the CDR3: TGTGCCAGCAGCGTAGATGTGTTTGGAAACACCATATATTTT. This translates into CASSVDVFGNTIYF. Full variable domain (rest looked up from reference TRBV9 and TRBJ1-3): DSGVTQTPKHLITATGQRVTLRCSPRSGDLSVYWYQQSLDQGLQFLIQYYNGEERAKGNILERFSAQQFPDLHSELNLSSLELGDSALYFCASSVDVFGNTIYFGEGSWLTVV.